These 21 T cell receptor beta chains were sequenced from one sample in a study of T-cell memory formation after mild COVID-19. Each CDR3 protein is one row after TCRdb ran MiXCR on the 5' RACE reads. The table lists about 400,000 distinct CDR3 sequences, 20% to 30% of them singletons, with approximately 14% in the top ten. The sequenced material came from PBMCs or a T cell subset sorted from them (not recorded which). Receptors were obtained from an adult woman who had mild COVID-19 (a few samples of this study predate the infection). Cell type and time point are not known.

The chain links TRBV6-5 to TRBJ2-1; TRBD2 matches at 10 bases. This CDR3 is built from 16 residues. V trimming: 0 bases; J trimming: 8 bases; junction bases outside the gene matches: 7. Germline-derived CDR1 and CDR2 are MNHEY and SVGAGI. CDR3 sequence reads: CASSYSILAGVYEQFF. DNA for the CDR3: TGTGCCAGCAGTTACTCGATCCTAGCGGGAGTATATGAGCAGTTCTTC.

The sample holds a few counts of this clonotype. V usage is TRBV5-1 and J usage is TRBJ2-5; D not resolved. Trimming shortened V by 4 bases and J by 3 bases, and 13 bases separated the two germline ends. Germline assignment: CDR1 SGHRS and CDR2 YFSETQ. The CDR3 spans 14 residues. DNA of the CDR3: TGCGCCAGCAGCCTGAGTCCCGGAAAAGAGACCCAGTACTTC. Its translation: CASSLSPGKETQYF.

This sequence joins TRBV27 and TRBJ1-1; TRBD1 matches 10 bases. The CDR3 spans 14 residues. Per germline, CDR1 MNHEY and CDR2 SMNVEV (reference sequence). The V segment lost 6 bases and the J segment 8 bases; nucleotides outside the gene matches: 9. The chain's CDR3 is CASSPDRGLAEAFF. The CDR3 bases are TGTGCCAGCAGCCCAGACAGGGGGCTTGCCGAAGCTTTCTTT.

The V gene is TRBV5-1, the J gene TRBJ1-2; tentatively, D is TRBD1 (6 bases). V was clipped by 0 bases and J by 7 bases, with 10 bases between them. CDR3 length: 13 residues. Germline V lookup: CDR1 SGHRS, CDR2 YFSETQ. Here the CDR3 reads CASSLADRFGYTF. CDR3 sequence (DNA): TGCGCCAGCAGCTTGGCGGACAGATTTGGCTACACCTTC.

The chain uses TRBV7-9 and TRBJ2-3, with D unresolved. The CDR3 spans 16 residues. V was clipped by 4 bases and J by 3 bases, with 17 bases between them. Germline CDR1 SEHNR, CDR2 FQNEAQ (reference sequence). CDR3 in DNA: TGTGCCAGCAGCTATTTAGGTTCTAGTGAGACAGATACGCAGTATTTT. Its translation: CASSYLGSSETDTQYF.

This clonotype was counted between two and nine times. The rearrangement uses TRBV13 and TRBJ2-3; D might be TRBD2 (7 bases). Germline CDR1 is PRHDT and CDR2 is FYEKMQ (reference sequence). The CDR3 is made up of 14 amino acids. V gave up 4 bases and J gave up 7 bases, with 15 bases separating them. DNA of the CDR3: TGTGCCAGCAGCTCTAGGGGGGGCGGAAATACGCAGTATTTT. Translating it yields CASSSRGGGNTQYF.

The rearrangement links TRBV5-1 to TRBJ2-1; D possibly corresponds to TRBD2 (5 bases). CDR1 SGHRS and CDR2 YFSETQ come from the germline V gene. V was clipped by 0 bases and J by 5 bases, with 12 bases between them. The CDR3 runs to 15 residues. The CDR3 sequence is CASSLAGISHNEQFF. CDR3 nucleotide sequence: TGCGCCAGCAGCTTGGCGGGGATCAGTCACAATGAGCAGTTCTTC.

The chain combines TRBV20-1 with TRBJ1-5; possibly TRBD1 for D (6 bases). The CDR3 consists of 12 residues. The V end was cut by 7 bases, the J end by 0 bases, with 7 bases between. From germline, CDR1 is DFQATT and CDR2 SNEGSKA (reference sequence). DNA of the CDR3: TGCAGTGTCAGGGGTAGCAATCAGCCCCAGCATTTT. This codes for CSVRGSNQPQHF.

The sample holds a few counts of this clonotype. The CDR3 loop reads CASSLGFDRGFGKNIQYF. CDR3 in DNA: TGTGCCAGCAGCTTGGGCTTCGACAGGGGGTTTGGCAAAAACATTCAGTACTTC. The chain has TRBV5-6 and TRBJ2-4; TRBD1 matches at 9 bases. The germline V gene has CDR1 SGHDT and CDR2 YYEEEE. Germline trimming cut 0 bases from V and 3 bases from J; bases unmatched to any gene: 10. The CDR3 is made up of 18 amino acids.

This clonotype was seen more than once but under ten times. The rearrangement joins TRBV9 to TRBJ2-7; D call uncertain. The length of the CDR3 is 15 residues. Germline values: CDR1 SGDLS, CDR2 YYNGEE. Trimming pared 2 bases from V and 0 bases from J, leaving 12 bases between. The CDR3 region has the DNA TGTGCCAGCAGCGTGGGTCCCCGCGGCTCCTACGAGCAGTACTTC. Translation: CASSVGPRGSYEQYF.

This clonotype appeared a few times. The chain combines TRBV11-2 with TRBJ2-1, with D possibly being TRBD2 (7 bases). The CDR3 loop spans 15 amino acids. The V gene's germline CDR1 is SGHAT and CDR2 FQNNGV. V lost 4 bases, J lost 1 base, and 11 bases lay in between. The CDR3 region has the DNA TGTGCCAGCAGCTGGGGGAGGGGGTCCTACAATGAGCAGTTCTTC. Translated, it gives CASSWGRGSYNEQFF.

This clonotype was detected only a few times. This rearrangement joins TRBV2 to TRBJ2-3, with a tentative D call TRBD2 (6 bases). The CDR3 consists of 12 residues. V was pared by 8 bases and J by 5 bases, with 11 bases between. Germline assignment: CDR1 SNHLY and CDR2 FYNNEI. The CDR3 bases are TGTGCCAGCTGGAAGGAGGGAGATACGCAGTATTTT. This gives the protein CASWKEGDTQYF.

In its sample, this clonotype was seen a few times. The V and J genes are TRBV20-1 and TRBJ1-1, with a possible D match to TRBD1 (5 bases). CDR3 length: 16 amino acids. V lost 0 bases to trimming and J lost 2 bases, with 16 bases between them. Germline lookup yields CDR1 DFQATT and CDR2 SNEGSKA (reference sequence). The CDR3 sequence: CSARDLRFGGNTEAFF. Written as DNA, the CDR3 is TGCAGTGCTAGAGATTTGCGATTTGGGGGAAACACTGAAGCTTTCTTT.

The chain is built from TRBV6-2 or TRBV6-3 and TRBJ2-3; no clear D. Between the trimmed V and J ends, which lost 2 bases and 0 bases, there was a span of 15 bases. CDR3 length: 17 residues. Germline assignment: CDR1 MNHEY and CDR2 SVGEGT. The CDR3 DNA follows: TGTGCCAGCAGTTACCCGAAAGTTTGGCACAGCACAGATACGCAGTATTTT. As protein: CASSYPKVWHSTDTQYF.

This clonotype was counted a few times. The J gene is TRBJ2-7, the V gene TRBV7-9; possibly TRBD1 for D (5 bases). The CDR3 length is 13 residues. In germline, CDR1 is SEHNR, CDR2 FQNEAQ (reference sequence). The V gene lost 3 bases and the J gene lost 3 bases, with 9 bases spanning the gap. CDR3 bases: TGTGCCAGCAGCTTGGGGCCTGTCTACGAGCAGTACTTC. Translation: CASSLGPVYEQYF.

Only a few counts were recorded for this clonotype. V is TRBV21-1 and J is TRBJ2-5; no check of the table's D call, TRBD2, against the DNA was made. TRBV21-1 is a pseudogene locus. The CDR3 is 16 amino acids. CDR3 protein: CASSKGGWDFQETQYF. DNA of the CDR3: TGTGCCAGCAGCAAAGGGGGTTGGGACTTCCAAGAGACCCAGTACTTC.

This clonotype turned up a few times. The chain uses TRBV30 and TRBJ2-5, with D maybe TRBD2 (5 bases). CDR1 and CDR2 from the germline V gene are GTSNPN and SVGIG (reference sequence). Trimming removed 1 base at V and 7 bases at J, with 7 bases between. The CDR3 has 11 amino acids. CDR3 protein: CAWSEAGTQYF. The DNA of the CDR3 is TGTGCCTGGAGTGAGGCGGGGACCCAGTACTTC. The variable domain in full, completed from reference TRBV30 and TRBJ2-5, reads SQTIHQWPATLVQPVGSPLSLECTVEGTSNPNLYWYRQAAGRGLQLLFYSVGIGQISSEVPQNLSASRPQDRQFILSSKKLLLSDSGFYLCAWSEAGTQYFGPGTRLLVL.

V and J are TRBV19 and TRBJ2-1, with TRBD1 matching 7 bases. The CDR3 is 12 amino acids. V shed 4 bases, J shed 7 bases, and the junction held 1 base outside the gene matches. CDR1 and CDR2 (germline): LNHDA, SQIVND (reference sequence). The CDR3 region has the DNA TGTGCCAGTAGTAAACAGGGGAATGAGCAGTTCTTC. It is translated as CASSKQGNEQFF.

This clonotype was picked up a small number of times. The chain combines TRBV5-1 with TRBJ2-1; D may be TRBD2 (6 bases). Germline V gene sequence: CDR1 SGHRS, CDR2 YFSETQ. CDR3 size: 13 residues. The V end was cut by 4 bases, the J end by 10 bases, with 15 bases between. DNA for the CDR3: TGCGCCAGCAGCCCGGGACTGGACGCAGAGCAGTTCTTC. It specifies CASSPGLDAEQFF.

This clonotype was picked up a small number of times. This chain links TRBV11-1 with TRBJ2-1, with no clear D. Germline V lookup: CDR1 SGHAT, CDR2 FQDESV (reference sequence). The CDR3 has 15 residues. Deletions cut 6 bases from V and 2 bases from J, with 14 bases between. DNA for the CDR3: TGTGCCAGCAGTTTTAATGGGCCAACCTACAATGAGCAGTTCTTC. Amino acids: CASSFNGPTYNEQFF.

The chain uses TRBV5-1 and TRBJ2-7; maybe TRBD2 (5 bases). CDR1 SGHRS and CDR2 YFSETQ come from the germline V gene. The CDR3 sequence is 17 residues long. The V end lost 3 bases, the J end lost 1 base, and 20 bases lay between the germline ends. Written as DNA, the CDR3 is TGCGCCAGCAGCTCCCCCACAAGCGGAGACTGGTCCTACGAGCAGTACTTC. Protein product: CASSSPTSGDWSYEQYF.